The T cell receptor beta chain described here comes from a study of identical twins. Study-wide points: Recombination models fit unrelated individuals' TCR alpha sharing but underestimated twins'. Clonotypes of the beta chain that were abundant in cord blood carried fewer insertions (memory repertoires showed none).

TCRdb fed the 5' RACE reads into MiXCR, producing one record per CDR3 protein. The data contain 240,000 or so distinct CDR3 sequences, 5.5% to 7% of them singletons. The ends lost 6 bases at V and 4 bases at J; junction bases unmatched: 15. This CDR3 contains 18 residues. Germline assignment: CDR1 DFQATT and CDR2 SNEGSKA (reference sequence). This clonotype was observed a few times. The antigen remains unidentified. The data also belong to a second study, concerning yellow fever vaccine responses in identical twins.

This chain links TRBV20-1 with TRBJ2-6; 10 nucleotides align to TRBD1. This receptor was taken from a woman aged 18-29 years in good health. Sequencing used memory (CD45RO+) T cells sorted from blood. The CDR3 spells CSAFNRDRGTLGANVLTF. CDR3 nucleotide sequence: TGCAGTGCCTTCAACCGGGACAGGGGTACGTTGGGGGCCAACGTCCTGACTTTC.